This T cell receptor (beta chain) originates from a study of T cells in Graves' hyperthyroidism and ophthalmopathy. Study-level points and caveats: Blood held most thyroid clonotypes expanded above 0.001 frequency. Model-based prediction identified ophthalmopathy a median about 7 months prior to its onset.

Diagnosis rested on symptoms, serum thyroxine and TRAb, thyroid ultrasound, and orbital computed tomography. CDR3 length equals 12 residues. V was cut by 6 bases and J by 5 bases, with 10 bases left in between. The TCR beta CDR3 regions underwent amplification using RNA transcripts as the source. The TCR CDR3 was amplified in a first-round RT-PCR using the HTBI primer set. From the multiplex PCR reads, TCRdb called clonotypes with MiXCR, one entry per CDR3 protein. There are some 490,000 distinct CDR3 sequences in the sample; about 15% occur only once, and 25% to 30% lies in the top ten. About this clonotype itself: Its target is unknown. A much larger clone differs by one base, so this may be a read error.

This sequence joins TRBV12-3 or TRBV12-4 and TRBJ1-1, with a weak D call TRBD1 (5 bases). The sequence was obtained from a woman aged 25-40 years with Graves' ophthalmopathy. The source material was blood. CDR3 DNA: TGTGCCAGCAGGAGACGGGGGACTGAAGCTTTCTTT. Amino acid sequence: CASRRRGTEAFF.